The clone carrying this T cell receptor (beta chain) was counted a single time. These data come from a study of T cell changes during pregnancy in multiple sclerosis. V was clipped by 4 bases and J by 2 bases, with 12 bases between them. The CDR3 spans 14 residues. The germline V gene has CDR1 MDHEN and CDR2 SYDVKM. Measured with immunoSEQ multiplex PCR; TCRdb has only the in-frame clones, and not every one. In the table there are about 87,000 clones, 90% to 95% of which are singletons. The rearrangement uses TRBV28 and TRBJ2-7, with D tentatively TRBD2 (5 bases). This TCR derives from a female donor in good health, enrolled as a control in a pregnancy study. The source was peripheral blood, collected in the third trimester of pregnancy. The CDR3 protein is CASSSLERPYEQYF. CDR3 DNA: TGTGCCAGCAGTTCCCTGGAGCGGCCCTACGAGCAGTACTTC. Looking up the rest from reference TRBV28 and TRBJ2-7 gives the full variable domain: DVKVTQSSRYLVKRTGEKVFLECVQDMDHENMFWYRQDPGLGLRLIYFSYDVKMKEKGDIPEGYSVSREKKERFSLILESASTNQTSMYLCASSSLERPYEQYFGPGTRLTVT.